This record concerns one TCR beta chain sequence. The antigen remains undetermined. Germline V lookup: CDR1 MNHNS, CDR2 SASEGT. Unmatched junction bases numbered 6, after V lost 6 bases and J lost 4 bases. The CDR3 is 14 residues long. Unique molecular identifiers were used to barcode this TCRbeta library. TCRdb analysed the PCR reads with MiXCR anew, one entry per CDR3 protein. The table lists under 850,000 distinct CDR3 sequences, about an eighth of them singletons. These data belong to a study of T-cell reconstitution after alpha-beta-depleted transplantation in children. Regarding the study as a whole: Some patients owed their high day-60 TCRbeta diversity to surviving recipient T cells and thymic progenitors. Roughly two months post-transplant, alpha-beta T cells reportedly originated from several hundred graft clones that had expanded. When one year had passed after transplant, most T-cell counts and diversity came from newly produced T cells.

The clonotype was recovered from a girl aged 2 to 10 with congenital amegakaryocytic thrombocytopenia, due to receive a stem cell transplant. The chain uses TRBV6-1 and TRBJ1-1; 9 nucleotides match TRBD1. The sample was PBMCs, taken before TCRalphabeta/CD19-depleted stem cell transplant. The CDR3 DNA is TGTGCCAGCAGCCCGGGACAGGGAAGCACTGAAGCTTTCTTT. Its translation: CASSPGQGSTEAFF.